This T cell receptor beta chain was sequenced in a study of neurological immune-mediated disorders. Germline values: CDR1 MNHEY, CDR2 SMNVEV (reference sequence). V trimming: 10 bases; J trimming: 5 bases; junction bases outside the gene matches: 16. The CDR3 sequence is 16 residues long. This clonotype was recorded at least ten times. With 10-nucleotide random UMIs included, cDNA was synthesized by 5'RACE. TCRdb re-called the 5' RACE reads through MiXCR, storing one row per CDR3 protein. The table includes 25,000 to 35,000 distinct CDR3 sequences, approximately 21% detected once. What was sequenced was PBMCs. V and J are TRBV27 and TRBJ2-5; the match to TRBD2 covers 10 bases. The clonotype comes from a woman aged 60 to 75 in good health. CDR3 nucleotide sequence: TGTGCCACCCGCTCGAGGGCTAGCGGGAGTCTGGAGACCCAGTACTTC. Protein: CATRSRASGSLETQYF.